This T cell receptor (beta chain) was identified in a study of technical replicates of blood from a few donors. Method: immunoSEQ multiplex PCR; TCRdb's copy keeps in-frame clones and lacks some. The sample has 75,000 to 95,000 clones; about nine tenths are singletons. In its sample, this clone was seen once. V lost 7 bases to trimming and J lost 1 base; unmatched junction nucleotides: 8. This CDR3 comprises 14 residues. Per the germline V gene, CDR1 is SQVTM and CDR2 is ANQGSEA. This sequence originates from a human donor in good health. The rearrangement uses TRBV29-1 and TRBJ2-5; 8 nucleotides align to TRBD2. Source material: T cells isolated from PBMCs. DNA of the CDR3: TGCAGCGCCTCCGGGAGGGAGGGCCAAGAGACCCAGTACTTC. Translation gives CSASGREGQETQYF.